These T cell receptor beta chains were read from a single sample in a study of CD8 T cells in ankylosing spondylitis. MiXCR was run by TCRdb on the 5' RACE reads, yielding one entry per CDR3 protein. The data show 85,000 to 100,000 distinct CDR3 sequences, with around 10% seen just once and approximately 4.6% held by the top ten. Specimen: blood, either unsorted or a sorted T cell fraction (not recorded which). The source of these receptors is a male donor with ankylosing spondylitis or in good health (not recorded which). The CDR3 runs from the conserved cysteine through the conserved F or W. A D gene is named only where the DNA matches it firmly. Not every row has a clone size; where given, it reads once, few, many or a size class.

clone_size: many
v_call: TRBV12-3/TRBV12-4
j_call: TRBJ2-3
d_call: .
cdr3_aa: CASSRASQYTQYF
cdr3_nt: TGTGCCAGCAGTCGGGCTAGTCAATATACGCAGTATTTT

clone_size: .
v_call: TRBV7-2
j_call: TRBJ1-6
d_call: TRBD1
cdr3_aa: CASSAGQPNSPLHF
cdr3_nt: TGTGCCAGCAGTGCGGGACAGCCCAATTCACCCCTCCACTTT

clone_size: many
v_call: TRBV6-5
j_call: TRBJ1-2
d_call: TRBD1
cdr3_aa: CASRDGTGGDGYTF
cdr3_nt: TGTGCCAGCAGGGACGGGACAGGGGGCGATGGCTACACCTTC

clone_size: once
v_call: TRBV8-2
j_call: TRBJ2-6
d_call: .
cdr3_aa: CLMGRVAGANVLTF
cdr3_nt: TGTTTAATGGGGAGGGTAGCTGGGGCCAACGTCCTGACTTTC

clone_size: many
v_call: TRBV7-8
j_call: TRBJ2-3
d_call: .
cdr3_aa: CASRRGWGGTDTQYF
cdr3_nt: TGTGCCAGCAGACGGGGGTGGGGGGGCACAGATACGCAGTATTTT

clone_size: many
v_call: TRBV10-3
j_call: TRBJ1-2
d_call: .
cdr3_aa: CAISEGDSGYTF
cdr3_nt: TGTGCCATCAGTGAGGGGGATTCTGGCTACACCTTC

clone_size: many
v_call: TRBV18
j_call: TRBJ2-3
d_call: .
cdr3_aa: CASSPDPGGTQYF
cdr3_nt: TGTGCCAGCTCACCAGATCCCGGCGGGACGCAGTATTTT

clone_size: .
v_call: TRBV18
j_call: TRBJ2-3
d_call: TRBD1
cdr3_aa: CASLPGQSFLTDTQYF
cdr3_nt: TGTGCCAGCTTACCGGGACAGAGTTTTCTCACAGATACGCAGTATTTT

clone_size: many
v_call: TRBV12-3/TRBV12-4
j_call: TRBJ1-5
d_call: TRBD1
cdr3_aa: CASRGDRGFGPQHF
cdr3_nt: TGTGCCAGCAGGGGGGACAGGGGTTTTGGGCCCCAGCATTTT

clone_size: many
v_call: TRBV5-1
j_call: TRBJ2-1
d_call: .
cdr3_aa: CASSGGLAYNEQFF
cdr3_nt: TGCGCCAGCAGCGGGGGCCTAGCTTACAATGAGCAGTTCTTC

clone_size: few
v_call: TRBV11-2
j_call: TRBJ1-4
d_call: .
cdr3_aa: CASSLEVLQGLANEKLFF
cdr3_nt: TGTGCCAGCAGCTTAGAAGTCCTCCAGGGCCTGGCTAATGAAAAACTGTTTTTT

clone_size: many
v_call: TRBV14
j_call: TRBJ2-7
d_call: TRBD1
cdr3_aa: CASRLTGTAYEQYF
cdr3_nt: TGTGCCAGCAGACTAACCGGGACAGCCTACGAGCAGTACTTC

clone_size: many
v_call: TRBV19
j_call: TRBJ2-7
d_call: TRBD1
cdr3_aa: CASSTLRDRGRYEQYF
cdr3_nt: TGTGCCAGTAGTACTCTCCGGGACAGGGGGCGCTACGAGCAGTACTTC

clone_size: few
v_call: TRBV7-9
j_call: TRBJ2-6
d_call: .
cdr3_aa: CASSLRGSGANVLTF
cdr3_nt: TGTGCCAGCAGCTTACGGGGTTCTGGGGCCAACGTCCTGACTTTC